The 23 T cell receptor beta chains listed next were all sequenced from one sample in a study of identical twins. TCRdb analysed the 5' RACE reads with MiXCR anew, one entry per CDR3 protein. Altogether hundreds of thousands of distinct CDR3 sequences are present, 20% to 25% being singletons, with the ten largest covering about 4.5%. These records were also assigned to another study, of T cells expressing NK-cell markers.

The sequencing sample was made of PBMCs. The receptors were gathered from a woman younger than 30 in good health.

This clonotype was recorded many times. The CDR3 nucleotides read TGTGCCAGCAGTCTATCCGGCTCTACCGGGGAGCTGTTTTTT. As protein: CASSLSGSTGELFF. The chain has TRBV12-3 or TRBV12-4 and TRBJ2-2; D gene uncertain. With 5 bases removed from V and 5 bases from J, the gap between germline ends came to 12 bases. The CDR3 runs 14 residues.

This clonotype was counted between two and nine times. The chain recombines TRBV12-3 or TRBV12-4 with TRBJ2-7; 12 bases are a match to TRBD2. The CDR3 sequence is 14 residues long. The V segment lost 5 bases and the J segment 3 bases; nucleotides outside the gene matches: 2. The DNA of the CDR3 is TGTGCCAGCAGTGTACTAGCGGGGGGCTACGAGCAGTACTTC. It translates to CASSVLAGGYEQYF.

In its sample, this clonotype was seen many times. The chain carries TRBV24-1 and TRBJ2-1; D possibly corresponds to TRBD1 (5 bases). V lost 4 bases, J lost 3 bases, and 15 bases lay in between. CDR3 length equals 16 residues. The germline V gene encodes CDR1 KGHDR and CDR2 SFDVKD. The CDR3 region is CATSDPTGDSYNEQFF. CDR3 coding DNA: TGTGCCACCAGTGACCCCACAGGAGATAGCTACAATGAGCAGTTCTTC.

This chain connects TRBV5-1 to TRBJ2-7; the D is unclear. Germline V gene lookup returns CDR1 SGHRS and CDR2 YFSETQ. The CDR3 sequence is 14 residues long. V lost 1 base and J lost 7, with 15 bases in between. CDR3 in DNA: TGCGCCAGCAGCTTGAGTTCCTGGAGAGGAGAGCAGTACTTC. Protein product: CASSLSSWRGEQYF. Using reference TRBV5-1 and TRBJ2-7 for the parts outside the CDR3, the full variable domain is KAGVTQTPRYLIKTRGQQVTLSCSPISGHRSVSWYQQTPGQGLQFLFEYFSETQRNKGNFPGRFSGRQFSNSRSEMNVSTLELGDSALYLCASSLSSWRGEQYFGPGTRLTVT.

This clonotype was detected many times. The CDR3 protein is CASSQETSSYTQYF. The CDR3 DNA sequence: TGCGCCAGCAGCCAAGAAACTAGTTCGTATACGCAGTATTTT. The chain couples TRBV4-3 to TRBJ2-3; D may be TRBD2 (5 bases). V lost 0 bases, J lost 7 bases, and 11 bases lay in between. This CDR3 spans 14 amino acids. Germline V gene sequence: CDR1 LGHNA, CDR2 YSLEER.

The sample holds many counts of this clonotype. An end of the junction differs from the germline gene, which may be a read error. The V and J genes are TRBV5-1 and TRBJ2-1, with 8 bases fitting TRBD2. The CDR3 covers 15 residues. In germline, CDR1 is SGHRS, CDR2 YFSETQ. The CDR3 loop is CASSLVAGGYNEQFF. The CDR3 DNA follows: TGTGCCAGCAGCTTAGTGGCGGGAGGCTACAATGAGCAGTTCTTC.

This clonotype was detected a few times. As DNA, the CDR3 is TGTGCCAGCAGTATCAGTAGGGCCCAAGAGACCCAGTACTTC. This sequence encodes CASSISRAQETQYF. The J gene is TRBJ2-5, the V gene TRBV6-1; D gene ambiguous. CDR3 length: 14 residues. V was clipped by 5 bases and J by 1 base, with 11 bases between them. Germline CDR1 reads MNHNS; CDR2 reads SASEGT.

This clonotype has just a few counts. The rearrangement links TRBV13 to TRBJ2-1; 11 bases are a match to TRBD2. Germline assignment: CDR1 PRHDT and CDR2 FYEKMQ (reference sequence). After removal of 4 bases from V and 5 bases from J, the junction contained 10 bases not matched to a gene. The CDR3 contains 17 residues. The CDR3 loop is CASSSFSLAGANNEQFF. CDR3 bases: TGTGCCAGCAGCTCCTTCTCACTAGCGGGAGCCAACAATGAGCAGTTCTTC.

The sample holds a few counts of this clonotype. The chain employs TRBV7-2 and TRBJ2-7; D gene ambiguous. Between the trimmed V and J ends, which lost 1 base and 7 bases, there was a span of 8 bases. The CDR3 has 12 amino acids. Per the germline V gene, CDR1 is SGHTA and CDR2 is FQGNSA. The CDR3 coding sequence is TGTGCCAGCAGCTTAGAGTTTAGGGAGCAGTACTTC. As protein: CASSLEFREQYF. The full variable domain, in which reference TRBV7-2 and TRBJ2-7 provide the parts outside the CDR3, is GAGVSQSPSNKVTEKGKDVELRCDPISGHTALYWYRQSLGQGLEFLIYFQGNSAPDKSGLPSDRFSAERTGGSVSTLTIQRTQQEDSAVYLCASSLEFREQYFGPGTRLTVT.

This clonotype has ten or more counts. The chain recombines TRBV5-1 with TRBJ1-6; tentatively, D is TRBD1 (6 bases). Germline CDR1 and CDR2: SGHRS and YFSETQ. V shed 4 bases and J shed 6 bases, with 11 bases lying between them. This CDR3 has 14 residues. The CDR3 DNA follows: TGCGCCAGCAGCCTACAGGGCCTTAATTCACCCCTCCACTTT. Residues: CASSLQGLNSPLHF.

This clonotype was picked up a small number of times. The chain joins TRBV6-1 to TRBJ2-3; no firm D call. The ends were cut back, 6 bases at V and 1 base at J, with 11 bases in the middle. CDR3 size: 14 residues. Germline V gene lookup returns CDR1 MNHNS and CDR2 SASEGT. This CDR3 is CASSLAKGTDTQYF. Here the CDR3 DNA reads TGTGCCAGCAGCCTTGCCAAGGGCACAGATACGCAGTATTTT.

This clonotype was seen at least ten times. This rearrangement joins TRBV6-1 to TRBJ1-1; D uncertain. Germline CDR1 and CDR2: MNHNS and SASEGT. V shed 6 bases and J shed 0 bases, with 11 bases lying between them. CDR3 length equals 14 residues. CDR3 nucleotides: TGTGCCAGCAGAAAAAGGACCCTGAACACTGAAGCTTTCTTT. Protein: CASRKRTLNTEAFF.

J is TRBJ2-5 and V is TRBV12-3 or TRBV12-4; D unresolved. The CDR3 is 12 amino acids. V was cut by 7 bases and J by 0 bases, with 6 bases left in between. The CDR3 here is CASTSNQETQYF. Here the CDR3 DNA reads TGTGCCAGCACCTCAAACCAAGAGACCCAGTACTTC.

This clonotype appeared a single time. For the CDR3, the DNA is TGTGCCAGCAGCTTGTTACAGGGTGGCGGGGAGCTGTTTTTT. Amino acid sequence: CASSLLQGGGELFF. The chain employs TRBV5-6 and TRBJ2-2, with D perhaps matching TRBD1 (6 bases). The CDR3 has 14 amino acids. V shed 1 base and J shed 7 bases, with 11 bases lying between them. CDR1 SGHDT and CDR2 YYEEEE come from the germline V gene.

In its sample, this clonotype was seen a few times. The chain couples TRBV3-1 to TRBJ2-1; a weak D match, TRBD1 (5 bases). The germline gives CDR1 LGHDT, CDR2 YNNKEL (reference sequence). The CDR3 has 15 residues. Trimming left V 7 bases short and J 0 bases short, with 13 bases between. The DNA of the CDR3 is TGTGCCAGCAAACAGGTCGGGTCCTCCTACAATGAGCAGTTCTTC. This sequence encodes CASKQVGSSYNEQFF.

The chain combines TRBV7-2 with TRBJ2-3, with unresolved D. Trimming removed 2 bases at V and 3 bases at J, with 12 bases between. Germline lookup yields CDR1 SGHTA and CDR2 FQGNSA. The CDR3 loop spans 15 amino acids. The CDR3 region is CASSLRMPATDTQYF. The DNA for the CDR3 is TGTGCCAGCAGCTTAAGGATGCCAGCGACAGATACGCAGTATTTT.

This clonotype was detected ten times or more. The J gene is TRBJ2-7, the V gene TRBV20-1; 7 bases are a match to TRBD1. The CDR3 runs 15 residues. V lost 0 bases to trimming and J lost 4 bases; unmatched junction nucleotides: 9. Germline loops: CDR1 DFQATT, CDR2 SNEGSKA (reference sequence). CDR3 sequence reads: CSARDWGRGSYEQYF. DNA of the CDR3: TGCAGTGCTAGAGACTGGGGCAGGGGGTCGTACGAGCAGTACTTC.

This clonotype was seen more than once but under ten times. The rearrangement uses TRBV13 and TRBJ2-4; D might be TRBD2 (6 bases). With 5 bases removed from V and 0 bases from J, the gap between germline ends came to 14 bases. The CDR3 contains 16 residues. Germline CDR1 PRHDT, CDR2 FYEKMQ (reference sequence). The CDR3 protein is CASSVQVAVAKNIQYF. The CDR3, as DNA: TGTGCCAGCAGCGTACAAGTAGCGGTAGCCAAAAACATTCAGTACTTC.

The V and J genes are TRBV10-2 and TRBJ2-7; D possibly corresponds to TRBD2 (5 bases). The CDR3 totals 14 residues. The germline V and J ends were trimmed by 4 bases and 7 bases, with 17 bases remaining between them. The germline CDR1 and CDR2 sequences are WSHSY and SAAADI. CDR3 nucleotide sequence: TGCGCCAGCAGTGCTGACTCCTCCCGGGGTGAGCAGTACTTC. Translating it yields CASSADSSRGEQYF.

The chain couples TRBV6-2 or TRBV6-3 to TRBJ2-1; 11 nucleotides agree with TRBD2. Per germline, CDR1 MNHEY and CDR2 SVGEGT. This CDR3 region has 17 residues. The ends lost 5 bases at V and 9 bases at J; junction bases unmatched: 15. The CDR3 sequence is CASSPRGVASGRIEQFF. Here the CDR3 DNA reads TGTGCCAGCAGTCCACGTGGAGTAGCTAGCGGGAGGATTGAGCAGTTCTTC.

This chain joins TRBV6-1 and TRBJ2-2; 7 positions agree with TRBD1. CDR1 is MNHNS and CDR2 is SASEGT in the germline V gene. The CDR3 is 17 amino acids. Trimming at V came to 7 bases and at J to 0 bases, leaving 11 bases not matched to a gene. As DNA, the CDR3 is TGTGCCAGCATAGCCCAGGCAGGGACAGCGAACACCGGGGAGCTGTTTTTT. Protein product: CASIAQAGTANTGELFF.

The chain combines TRBV4-3 with TRBJ1-1; tentatively, D is TRBD1 (5 bases). CDR3 length: 15 residues. The V and J ends lost 1 base and 4 bases respectively, with 13 bases between them. CDR1 and CDR2 (germline): LGHNA, YSLEER. This CDR3 is CASSQASGRSTEAFF. CDR3 coding DNA: TGCGCCAGCAGCCAAGCCTCAGGGAGGAGCACTGAAGCTTTCTTT.

The J gene is TRBJ1-2, the V gene TRBV12-3 or TRBV12-4, with D perhaps matching TRBD1 (5 bases). This CDR3 is 13 amino acids long. V was clipped by 6 bases and J by 8 bases, with 16 bases between them. CDR3 amino acids: CASSPGAADGYTF. CDR3 coding DNA: TGTGCCAGCAGCCCCGGGGCAGCGGACGGCTACACCTTC.